The sequence of this T cell receptor (beta chain) was determined in a study of blood T cells in healthy people across ages. Together with a sample-barcoded 5' primer, a J-beta primer mix was included in a second PCR lasting roughly 6 to 12 cycles. Every cDNA molecule carried a tag from a template-switch adaptor bearing 12 random nucleotides. At least 3 million CDR3-containing paired-end reads were obtained per sample. TCRdb reprocessed the 5' RACE reads via MiXCR and lists one record per CDR3 protein. Of roughly 560,000 distinct CDR3 sequences listed, about 24% were seen once; the top ten hold under 9%. Study-wide results and limits: In the absence of known donor CMV status, changes in expanded clonotypes were possibly confounded.

With regard to this clonotype: Its antigen is undetermined.

These records were also assigned to another study, of T cells of mothers and their children. That paper adds: Donation involved three healthy Caucasian mothers and the six children that they had.

This TCR was sampled from a boy aged 5-17 years in good health. Sample: blood.

The CDR3, as DNA: TGTGCCAGCAGCCCCTGGGCAGGCAGGACGTCTGAAGCTTTCTTT. Its translation: CASSPWAGRTSEAFF. The chain carries TRBV7-2 and TRBJ1-1; the D is unclear. The V end was cut by 5 bases, the J end by 6 bases, with 19 bases between. The germline V gene has CDR1 SGHTA and CDR2 FQGNSA. This CDR3 is built from 15 residues.